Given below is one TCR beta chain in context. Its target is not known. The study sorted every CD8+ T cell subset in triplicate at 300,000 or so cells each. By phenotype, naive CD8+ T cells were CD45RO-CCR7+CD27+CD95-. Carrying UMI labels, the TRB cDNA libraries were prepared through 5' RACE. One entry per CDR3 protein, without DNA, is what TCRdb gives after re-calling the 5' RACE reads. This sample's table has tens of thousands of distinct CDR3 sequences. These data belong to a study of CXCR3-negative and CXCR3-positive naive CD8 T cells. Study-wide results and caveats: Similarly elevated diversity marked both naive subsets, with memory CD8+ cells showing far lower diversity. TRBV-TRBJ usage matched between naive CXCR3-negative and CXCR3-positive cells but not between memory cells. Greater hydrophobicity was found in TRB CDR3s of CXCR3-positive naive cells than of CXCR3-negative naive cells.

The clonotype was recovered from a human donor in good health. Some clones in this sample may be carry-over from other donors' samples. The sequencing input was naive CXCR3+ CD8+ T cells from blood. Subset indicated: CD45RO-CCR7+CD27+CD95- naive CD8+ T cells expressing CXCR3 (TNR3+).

The CDR3 sequence: CATSDLQRDVGELFF. The chain couples TRBV24-1 to TRBJ2-2; lacking DNA, the TRBD1 call made by TCRdb goes unchecked. The CDR3 is made up of 15 amino acids. Germline-derived CDR1 and CDR2 are KGHDR and SFDVKD.